Included here is one TCR beta chain sequence, with context. Its matching antigen is unknown. Per the germline V gene, CDR1 is KGHSH and CDR2 is LQKENI. This CDR3 is built from 15 residues. The V gene lost 5 bases and the J gene lost 1 base, with 14 bases spanning the gap. Method: immunoSEQ multiplex PCR; TCRdb's copy keeps in-frame clones and lacks some. The sample has 5,500 to 7,000 clones, over 75% seen once. The sample is drawn from a study of immune cell composition in non-small cell lung cancer. Across the study: Tumours were mainly lung adenocarcinoma or squamous cell carcinoma.

General study findings and limits: Tumour-associated clones >0.5% occurred in roughly 30% of adenocarcinomas, 75% of squamous.

Frozen unsorted single-cell suspensions supplied the genomic DNA. The TCR sequence derives from a human donor with non-small cell lung cancer. Material for sequencing was lung tumor tissue. The rearrangement uses TRBV18 and TRBJ1-1; D is uncertain. CDR3 sequence reads: CASSESGIPNTEAFF. The CDR3 nucleotides are TGTGCCAGCTCAGAATCCGGGATACCGAACACTGAAGCTTTCTTT.